This T cell receptor (beta chain) was captured by sequencing in a study of blood T cell repertoires in COVID-19. Trimming left V 1 base short and J 5 bases short, with 14 bases between. The CDR3 is made up of 15 amino acids. The germline gives CDR1 SGHTA, CDR2 FQGNSA. Using immunoSEQ multiplex PCR, the repertoire was profiled, and TCRdb retains in-frame clones only, with some absent. This table holds under 250,000 clones, 87% found once. The gene calls are TRBV7-2 and TRBJ2-5, with D possibly TRBD2 on 6 matching bases. The receptor's source is a man aged 30 to 39 who had recovered from COVID-19. Sample: PBMCs or T cells enriched from blood (not recorded which). CDR3 coding DNA: TGTGCCAGCAGCTTAGTTTCCAGGAGGGGCGAGACCCAGTACTTC. This gives the protein CASSLVSRRGETQYF.